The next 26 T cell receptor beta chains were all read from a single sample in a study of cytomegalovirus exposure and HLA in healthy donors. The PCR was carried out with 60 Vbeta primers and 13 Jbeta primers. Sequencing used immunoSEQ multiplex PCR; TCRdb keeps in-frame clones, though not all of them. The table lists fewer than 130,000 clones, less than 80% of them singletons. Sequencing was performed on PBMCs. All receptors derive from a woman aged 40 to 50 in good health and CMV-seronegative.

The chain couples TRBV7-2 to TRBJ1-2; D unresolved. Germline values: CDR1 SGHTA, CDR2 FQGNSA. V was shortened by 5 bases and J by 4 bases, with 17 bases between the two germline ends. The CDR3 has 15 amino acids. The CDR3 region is CASSPGGGRPYGYTF. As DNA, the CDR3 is TGTGCCAGCAGCCCGGGCGGAGGGAGGCCCTATGGCTACACCTTC.

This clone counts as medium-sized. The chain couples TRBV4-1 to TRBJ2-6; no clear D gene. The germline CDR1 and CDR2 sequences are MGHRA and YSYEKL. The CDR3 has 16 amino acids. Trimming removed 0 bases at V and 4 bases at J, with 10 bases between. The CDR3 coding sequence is TGCGCCAGCAGCCAAGATCCCCGTCCCGGGGCCAACGTCCTGACTTTC. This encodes CASSQDPRPGANVLTF.

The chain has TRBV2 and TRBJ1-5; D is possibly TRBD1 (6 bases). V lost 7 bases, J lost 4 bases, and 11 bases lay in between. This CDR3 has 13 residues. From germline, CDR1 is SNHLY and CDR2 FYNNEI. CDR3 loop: CASTGQPNQPQHF. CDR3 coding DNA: TGTGCCAGCACAGGACAGCCTAATCAGCCCCAGCATTTT.

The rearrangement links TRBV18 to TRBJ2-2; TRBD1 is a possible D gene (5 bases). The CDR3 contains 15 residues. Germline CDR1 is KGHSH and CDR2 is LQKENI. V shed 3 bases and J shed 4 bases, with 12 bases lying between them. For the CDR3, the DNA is TGTGCCAGCTCACCCCCCCAGGGTGGCACCGGGGAGCTGTTTTTT. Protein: CASSPPQGGTGELFF.

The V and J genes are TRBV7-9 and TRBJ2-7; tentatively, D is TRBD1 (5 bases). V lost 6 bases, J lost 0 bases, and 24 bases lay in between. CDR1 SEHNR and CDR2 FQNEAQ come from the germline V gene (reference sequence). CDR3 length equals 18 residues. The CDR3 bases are TGTGCCAGCAGTTTAACCCCTTTTGACAGAGAGTTCTCCTACGAGCAGTACTTC. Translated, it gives CASSLTPFDREFSYEQYF.

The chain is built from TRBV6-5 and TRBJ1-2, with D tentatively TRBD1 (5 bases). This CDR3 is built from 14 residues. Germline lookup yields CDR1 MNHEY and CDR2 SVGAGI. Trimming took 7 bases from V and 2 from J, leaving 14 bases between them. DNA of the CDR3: TGTGCCAGCAAAAGGGGTGTGGGAAACTATGGCTACACCTTC. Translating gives CASKRGVGNYGYTF.

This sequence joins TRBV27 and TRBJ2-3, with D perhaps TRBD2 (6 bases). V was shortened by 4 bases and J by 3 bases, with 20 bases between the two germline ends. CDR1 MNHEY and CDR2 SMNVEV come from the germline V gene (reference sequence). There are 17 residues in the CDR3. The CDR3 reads CASSSNLGDGGTDTQYF. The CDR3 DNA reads TGTGCCAGCAGTTCTAACTTGGGGGACGGAGGGACAGATACGCAGTATTTT.

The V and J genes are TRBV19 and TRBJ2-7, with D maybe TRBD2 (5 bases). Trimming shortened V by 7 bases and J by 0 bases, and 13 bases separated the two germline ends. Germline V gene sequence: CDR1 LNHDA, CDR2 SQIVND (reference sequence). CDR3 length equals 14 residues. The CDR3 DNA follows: TGTGCCAGTACCATTAGCGCTTACTCCTACGAGCAGTACTTC. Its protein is CASTISAYSYEQYF.

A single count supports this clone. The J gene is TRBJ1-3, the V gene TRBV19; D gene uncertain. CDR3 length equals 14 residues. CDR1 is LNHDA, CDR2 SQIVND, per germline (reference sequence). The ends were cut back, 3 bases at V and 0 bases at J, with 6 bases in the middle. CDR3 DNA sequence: TGTGCCAGTAGTATCGCGGTCTCTGGAAACACCATATATTTT. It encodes CASSIAVSGNTIYF.

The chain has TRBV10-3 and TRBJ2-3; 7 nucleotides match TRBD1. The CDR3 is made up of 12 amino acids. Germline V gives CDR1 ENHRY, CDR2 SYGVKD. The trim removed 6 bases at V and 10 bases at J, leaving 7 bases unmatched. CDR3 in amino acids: CAIRDDRAAQYF. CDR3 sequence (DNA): TGTGCCATCAGAGACGACAGGGCCGCGCAGTATTTT.

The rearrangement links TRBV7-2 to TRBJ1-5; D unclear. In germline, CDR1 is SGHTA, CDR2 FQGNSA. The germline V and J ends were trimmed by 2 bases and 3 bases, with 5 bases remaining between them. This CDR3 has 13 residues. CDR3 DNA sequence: TGTGCCAGCAGCTTAAAAGCCAATCAGCCCCAGCATTTT. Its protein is CASSLKANQPQHF.

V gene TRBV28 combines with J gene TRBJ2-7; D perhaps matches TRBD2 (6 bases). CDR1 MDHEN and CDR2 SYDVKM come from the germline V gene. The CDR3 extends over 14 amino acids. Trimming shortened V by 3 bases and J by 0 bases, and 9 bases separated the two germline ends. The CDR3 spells CASSFYGGSYEQYF. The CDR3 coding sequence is TGTGCCAGCAGTTTTTACGGGGGCTCCTACGAGCAGTACTTC.

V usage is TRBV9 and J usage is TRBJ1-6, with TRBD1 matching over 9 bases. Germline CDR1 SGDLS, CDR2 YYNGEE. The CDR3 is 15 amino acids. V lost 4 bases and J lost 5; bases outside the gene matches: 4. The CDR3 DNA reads TGTGCCAGCAGCCCGGGACAGGGCAATAATTCACCCCTCCACTTT. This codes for CASSPGQGNNSPLHF.

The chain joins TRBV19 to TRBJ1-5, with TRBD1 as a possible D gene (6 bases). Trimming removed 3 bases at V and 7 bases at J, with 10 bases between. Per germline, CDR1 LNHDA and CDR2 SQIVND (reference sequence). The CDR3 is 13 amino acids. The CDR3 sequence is CASSIRGGQPQHF. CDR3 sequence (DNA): TGTGCCAGTAGTATCAGGGGTGGGCAGCCCCAGCATTTT.

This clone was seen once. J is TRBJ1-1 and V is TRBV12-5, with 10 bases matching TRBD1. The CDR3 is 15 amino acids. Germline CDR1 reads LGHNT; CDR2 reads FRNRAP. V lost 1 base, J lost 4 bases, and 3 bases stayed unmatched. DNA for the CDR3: TGTGCTAGTGGTTTGGGACAGGGGGCTGGCACTGAAGCTTTCTTT. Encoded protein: CASGLGQGAGTEAFF. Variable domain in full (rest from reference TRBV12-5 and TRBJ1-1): DARVTQTPRHKVTEMGQEVTMRCQPILGHNTVFWYRQTMMQGLELLAYFRNRAPLDDSGMPKDRFSAEMPDATLATLKIQPSEPRDSAVYFCASGLGQGAGTEAFFGQGTRLTVV.

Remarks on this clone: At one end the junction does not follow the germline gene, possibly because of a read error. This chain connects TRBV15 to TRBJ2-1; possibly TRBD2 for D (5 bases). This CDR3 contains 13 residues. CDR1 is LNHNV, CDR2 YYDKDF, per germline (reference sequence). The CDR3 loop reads CATSGDTGNEQFF. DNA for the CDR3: TGTGCCACCAGCGGAGACACGGGGAATGAGCAGTTCTTC. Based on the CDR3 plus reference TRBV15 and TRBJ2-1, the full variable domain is DAMVIQNPRYQVTQFGKPVTLSCSQTLNHNVMYWYQQKSSQAPKLLFHYYDKDFNNEADTPDNFQSRRPNTSFCFLDIRSPGLGDTAMYLCATSGDTGNEQFFGPGTRLTVL.

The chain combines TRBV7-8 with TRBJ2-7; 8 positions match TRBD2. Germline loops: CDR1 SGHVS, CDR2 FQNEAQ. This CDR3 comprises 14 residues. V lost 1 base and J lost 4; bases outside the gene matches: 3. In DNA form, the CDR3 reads TGTGCCAGCAGCTTAGGGGCGGGGGGATACGAGCAGTACTTC. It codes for CASSLGAGGYEQYF.

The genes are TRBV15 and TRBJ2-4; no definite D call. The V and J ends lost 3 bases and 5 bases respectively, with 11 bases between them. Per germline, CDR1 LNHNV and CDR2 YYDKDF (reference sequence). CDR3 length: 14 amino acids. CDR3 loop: CATSRPVAENIQYF. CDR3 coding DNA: TGTGCCACCAGCAGGCCGGTGGCGGAAAACATTCAGTACTTC.

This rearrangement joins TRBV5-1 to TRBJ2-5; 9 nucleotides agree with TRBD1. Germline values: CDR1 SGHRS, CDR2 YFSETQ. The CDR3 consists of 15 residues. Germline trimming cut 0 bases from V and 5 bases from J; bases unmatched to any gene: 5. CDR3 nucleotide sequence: TGCGCCAGCAGCTTGGAAGGACAGGGGTTTGAGACCCAGTACTTC. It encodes CASSLEGQGFETQYF.

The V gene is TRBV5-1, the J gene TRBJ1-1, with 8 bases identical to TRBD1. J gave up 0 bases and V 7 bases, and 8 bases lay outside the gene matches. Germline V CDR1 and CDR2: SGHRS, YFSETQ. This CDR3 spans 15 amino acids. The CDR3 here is CASSPSGGMNTEAFF. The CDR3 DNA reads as TGCGCCAGCTCCCCCTCAGGGGGCATGAACACTGAAGCTTTCTTT. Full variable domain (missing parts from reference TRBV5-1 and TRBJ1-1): KAGVTQTPRYLIKTRGQQVTLSCSPISGHRSVSWYQQTPGQGLQFLFEYFSETQRNKGNFPGRFSGRQFSNSRSEMNVSTLELGDSALYLCASSPSGGMNTEAFFGQGTRLTVV.

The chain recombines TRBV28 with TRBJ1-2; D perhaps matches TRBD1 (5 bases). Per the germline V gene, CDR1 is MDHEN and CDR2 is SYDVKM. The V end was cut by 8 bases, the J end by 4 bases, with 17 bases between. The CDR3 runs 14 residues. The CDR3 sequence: CASRWPDRVYGYTF. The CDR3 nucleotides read TGTGCCAGCCGTTGGCCCGACAGAGTCTATGGCTACACCTTC.

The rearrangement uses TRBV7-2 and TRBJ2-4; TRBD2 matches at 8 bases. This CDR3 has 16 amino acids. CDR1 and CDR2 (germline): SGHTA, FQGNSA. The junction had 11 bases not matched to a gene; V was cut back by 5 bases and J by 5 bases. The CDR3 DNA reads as TGTGCCAGCAGCCCGTCGACTAGCGCCGGCCAAAACATTCAGTACTTC. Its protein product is CASSPSTSAGQNIQYF.

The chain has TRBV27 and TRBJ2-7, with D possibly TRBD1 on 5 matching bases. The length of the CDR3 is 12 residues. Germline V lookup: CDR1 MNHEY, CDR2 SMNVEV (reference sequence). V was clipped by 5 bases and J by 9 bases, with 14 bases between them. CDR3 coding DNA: TGTGCCAGCAGTAAGTATGGACAACCGCAGTACTTC. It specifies CASSKYGQPQYF.

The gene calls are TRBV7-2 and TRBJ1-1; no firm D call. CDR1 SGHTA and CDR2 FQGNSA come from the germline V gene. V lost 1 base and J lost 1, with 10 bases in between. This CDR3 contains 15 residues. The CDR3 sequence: CASSLVPGWNTEAFF. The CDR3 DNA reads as TGTGCCAGCAGCTTAGTCCCGGGATGGAACACTGAAGCTTTCTTT. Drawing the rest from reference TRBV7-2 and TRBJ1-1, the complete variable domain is GAGVSQSPSNKVTEKGKDVELRCDPISGHTALYWYRQSLGQGLEFLIYFQGNSAPDKSGLPSDRFSAERTGGSVSTLTIQRTQQEDSAVYLCASSLVPGWNTEAFFGQGTRLTVV.

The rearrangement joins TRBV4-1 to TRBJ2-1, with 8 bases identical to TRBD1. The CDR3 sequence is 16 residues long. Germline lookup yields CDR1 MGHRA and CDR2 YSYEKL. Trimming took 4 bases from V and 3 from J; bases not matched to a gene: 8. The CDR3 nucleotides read TGCGCCAGCAGCCCCCAACAGGGGGGTCTCTACAATGAGCAGTTCTTC. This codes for CASSPQQGGLYNEQFF.

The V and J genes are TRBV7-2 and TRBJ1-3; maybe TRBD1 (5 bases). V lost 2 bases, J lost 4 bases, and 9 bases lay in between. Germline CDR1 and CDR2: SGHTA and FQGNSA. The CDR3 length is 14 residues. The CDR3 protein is CASSLQGTGNTIYF. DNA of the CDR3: TGTGCCAGCAGCTTACAGGGAACGGGAAACACCATATATTTT.